Presented here are 20 T cell receptor beta chains from one specimen sequenced in a study of patients and donors after allogeneic stem cell transplantation. One entry per CDR3 protein, called by TCRdb with MiXCR from the RT-PCR reads. The data show approximately 150,000 distinct CDR3 sequences, with about 24% seen just once and roughly a quarter held by the top ten. The sequencing sample was made of blood, either unsorted or a sorted T cell fraction (not recorded which). These TCRs come from a human donor who was either an allogeneic HSCT recipient or a stem cell or donor lymphocyte infusion donor (not recorded which). It is not recorded whose cells these are; they may come from a transplant donor.

This clonotype was recorded a few times. V is TRBV5-6 and J is TRBJ2-1; D uncertain. CDR1 is SGHDT and CDR2 is YYEEEE in the germline V gene. V lost 4 bases and J 10 bases, leaving 18 bases between the germline ends. The CDR3 is 14 residues long. For the CDR3, the DNA is TGTGCCAGCAGCCCAAAGATGTTAGCCGAGGAGCAGTTCTTC. This encodes CASSPKMLAEEQFF.

The chain links TRBV11-3 to TRBJ1-6, with unresolved D. The germline V and J ends were trimmed by 8 bases and 0 bases, with 11 bases remaining between them. The CDR3 totals 15 residues. In germline, CDR1 is SGHNT, CDR2 YENEEA. This CDR3 reads CASFHQSSYNSPLHF. CDR3 bases: TGTGCCAGCTTCCACCAGAGCTCCTATAATTCACCCCTCCACTTT.

This clonotype was counted a single time. The CDR3, as DNA: TGCAGTGCGACCGGGACAGGGAGGTCTGAAGCTTTCTTT. This sequence encodes CSATGTGRSEAFF. The chain recombines TRBV20-1 with TRBJ1-1; 9 bases are shared with TRBD1. The CDR3 runs to 13 residues. The germline V gene has CDR1 DFQATT and CDR2 SNEGSKA (reference sequence). Losses at the gene ends were 6 bases for V and 6 bases for J; bases not matched to a gene: 8.

The chain recombines TRBV20-1 with TRBJ2-3; D is possibly TRBD2 (6 bases). Germline-derived CDR1 and CDR2 are DFQATT and SNEGSKA (reference sequence). The CDR3 is made up of 15 amino acids. Trimming stripped 3 bases from V and 2 bases from J, with 15 bases between. Here the CDR3 DNA reads TGCAGTGCTAGGCCCCAGCGGGCTCTCACAGATACGCAGTATTTT. Translating it yields CSARPQRALTDTQYF.

This clonotype was counted only a few times. The chain has TRBV7-9 and TRBJ2-1; D uncertain. V lost 5 bases to trimming and J lost 8 bases, with 16 bases between them. CDR1 and CDR2 (germline): SEHNR, FQNEAQ (reference sequence). This CDR3 region has 14 residues. In nucleotides, the CDR3 is TGTGCCAGCAGCCTGGCCCTTTCCAAGGATGAGCAGTTCTTC. This codes for CASSLALSKDEQFF.

The rearrangement links TRBV7-3 to TRBJ2-5; no reliable D call. CDR1 is SGHTA and CDR2 is FQGTGA in the germline V gene. The CDR3 extends over 13 amino acids. Trimming pared 0 bases from V and 3 bases from J, leaving 5 bases between. CDR3: CASSLTPKETQYF. The CDR3 DNA reads TGTGCCAGCAGCTTAACCCCAAAAGAGACCCAGTACTTC.

The gene calls are TRBV6-1 and TRBJ2-7, with D perhaps TRBD1 (5 bases). Trimming left V 4 bases short and J 3 bases short, with 13 bases between. This CDR3 is built from 14 residues. From germline, CDR1 is MNHNS and CDR2 SASEGT. The CDR3 reads CASSGSQGLYEQYF. The DNA of the CDR3 is TGTGCCAGCAGTGGATCCCAGGGCCTCTACGAGCAGTACTTC.

This clonotype has more than one count but fewer than ten. V is TRBV9 and J is TRBJ2-7; TRBD1 is a possible D gene (5 bases). The V and J ends lost 0 bases and 0 bases respectively, with 10 bases between them. Germline V lookup: CDR1 SGDLS, CDR2 YYNGEE. This CDR3 spans 15 amino acids. The DNA of the CDR3 is TGTGCCAGCAGCGTAGACTGGGGCCCCTCCTACGAGCAGTACTTC. Residues: CASSVDWGPSYEQYF.

This rearrangement joins TRBV4-1 to TRBJ1-6, with a possible D match to TRBD1 (6 bases). CDR1 MGHRA and CDR2 YSYEKL come from the germline V gene. The CDR3 covers 12 residues. V lost 1 base and J lost 14, with 9 bases in between. CDR3 sequence reads: CASSQAQGTLHF. The CDR3, as DNA: TGCGCCAGCAGCCAAGCCCAGGGGACCCTCCACTTT.

This clonotype turned up a few times. The chain recombines TRBV20-1 with TRBJ1-2; D gene unclear. The CDR3 runs to 13 residues. Trimming shortened V by 0 bases and J by 4 bases, and 9 bases separated the two germline ends. Germline CDR1 and CDR2: DFQATT and SNEGSKA (reference sequence). CDR3 sequence reads: CSARDIWGYGYTF. CDR3 DNA: TGCAGTGCTAGAGATATTTGGGGCTATGGCTACACCTTC.

This clonotype was counted a few times. The chain couples TRBV6-2 or TRBV6-3 to TRBJ2-1; TRBD1 is a possible D gene (5 bases). The germline CDR1 and CDR2 sequences are MNHEY and SVGEGT. CDR3 size: 15 residues. V shed 2 bases and J shed 5 bases, with 13 bases lying between them. CDR3 residues: CASSYVGQLNNEQFF. The CDR3 DNA is TGTGCCAGCAGTTACGTGGGGCAACTTAACAATGAGCAGTTCTTC.

V gene TRBV7-3 combines with J gene TRBJ2-3; 10 bases line up with TRBD2. The CDR3 totals 16 residues. Germline V gene data show CDR1 as SGHTA and CDR2 as FQGTGA. The V gene end was trimmed by 4 bases and the J gene end by 2 bases; junction bases not matched to a gene: 6. The CDR3 reads CASSSFLAGDTDTQYF. The CDR3 DNA is TGTGCCAGCAGCTCATTCCTAGCGGGAGACACAGATACGCAGTATTTT.

The rearrangement joins TRBV20-1 to TRBJ1-1; no clear D gene. Trimming shortened V by 2 bases and J by 8 bases, and 15 bases separated the two germline ends. Germline V gene lookup returns CDR1 DFQATT and CDR2 SNEGSKA (reference sequence). The CDR3 consists of 13 residues. CDR3 amino acids: CSARREDGAEAFF. CDR3 coding DNA: TGCAGTGCTAGAAGAGAAGACGGAGCGGAAGCTTTCTTT.

This clonotype came up a few times. V is TRBV7-9 and J is TRBJ1-5; 10 bases are a match to TRBD1. The junction had 5 bases not matched to a gene; V was cut back by 4 bases and J by 2 bases. CDR3 length equals 16 residues. The germline gives CDR1 SEHNR, CDR2 FQNEAQ (reference sequence). This CDR3 is CASSYGQGDGNQPQHF. CDR3 DNA: TGTGCCAGCAGCTACGGACAGGGGGACGGCAATCAGCCCCAGCATTTT.

This clonotype has a handful of counts. The genes are TRBV14 and TRBJ1-2; 9 nucleotides line up with TRBD1. Germline values: CDR1 SGHDN, CDR2 FVKESK. Trimming cost V 4 bases and J 4 bases; bases outside gene matches: 22. The CDR3 totals 20 residues. The CDR3 nucleotides read TGTGCCAGCAGCCCCGGGCCTAATTGGACAGGGGAGTTTTATGGCTATGGCTACACCTTC. It codes for CASSPGPNWTGEFYGYGYTF.

This clonotype was recorded many times. V and J are TRBV7-6 and TRBJ1-6; unclear D gene. This CDR3 has 14 residues. Germline values: CDR1 SGHVS, CDR2 FNYEAQ. Trimming cost V 0 bases and J 7 bases, with 7 bases left between them. The CDR3, as DNA: TGTGCCAGCAGCTTAGCAGGGTTAAATTCACCCCTCCACTTT. This encodes CASSLAGLNSPLHF.

This clonotype was counted many times. This chain connects TRBV29-1 to TRBJ1-2; D might be TRBD1 (5 bases). Germline CDR1 reads SQVTM; CDR2 reads ANQGSEA. This CDR3 has 11 residues. With 6 bases removed from V and 6 bases from J, the gap between germline ends came to 11 bases. CDR3 residues: CSVADSHGYTF. The CDR3 nucleotides read TGCAGCGTCGCCGACAGCCATGGCTACACCTTC.

This clonotype has more than one count but fewer than ten. The chain uses TRBV19 and TRBJ1-1; D remains unclear. The germline gives CDR1 LNHDA, CDR2 SQIVND (reference sequence). The CDR3 consists of 13 residues. The ends were cut back, 7 bases at V and 1 base at J, with 10 bases in the middle. The CDR3 loop reads CASTLGANTEAFF. In DNA form, the CDR3 reads TGTGCCAGTACCTTGGGCGCGAACACTGAAGCTTTCTTT.

This clonotype was counted between two and nine times. An end of the junction differs from the germline gene, which may be a read error. The chain is built from TRBV2 and TRBJ1-3; 7 bases are shared with TRBD1. CDR1 SNHLY and CDR2 FYNNEI come from the germline V gene. CDR3 length: 14 residues. The CDR3 spells CASTEQGSGNTIYF. CDR3 DNA sequence: TGTGCCAGCACTGAACAGGGGTCTGGAAACACCATATATTTT.

V and J are TRBV7-8 and TRBJ2-5; 9 nucleotides line up with TRBD1. J was trimmed by 5 bases and V by 1 base; bases with no gene match: 5. This CDR3 spans 15 amino acids. Germline loops: CDR1 SGHVS, CDR2 FQNEAQ. The CDR3: CASSLVQTGGETQYF. The CDR3 nucleotides read TGTGCCAGCAGCTTAGTGCAGACAGGGGGGGAGACCCAGTACTTC.